Following are 10 T cell receptor beta chains from one sample sequenced in a study of cytomegalovirus exposure and HLA in healthy donors (dated by TCRdb to 2015 to 2018). Library construction relied on the immunoSEQ multiplex PCR assay. The multiplex PCR relied on a mix of 60 forward primers for TCR Vbeta segments and 13 reverse primers for TCR Jbeta segments. The source is immuneACCESS, and TCRdb retained only in-frame sequences with V and J called. Part of the clones is not carried over; for the studies checked, unresolved V genes explain less than half of this, and the remainder is unexplained. Within this sample are about 140,000 clones, with more than 75% of them counted one time only. Roughly 8% of the sample rests with the top ten. The sample consisted of PBMCs. The source of these receptors is a woman aged 45-60 years in good health and CMV-seropositive.

In this sample, this clone turned up once. V usage is TRBV13 and J usage is TRBJ2-5, with TRBD1 identical over 9 bases. V dropped 5 bases and J dropped 5; count of bases not matched to a gene: 6. This CDR3 contains 14 residues. The germline V gene has CDR1 PRHDT and CDR2 FYEKMQ (reference sequence). CDR3 DNA: TGTGCCAGCAGCGGGGACAGGGAAGTGGAGACCCAGTACTTC. Translation: CASSGDREVETQYF. Full variable domain (rest looked up from reference TRBV13 and TRBJ2-5): AAGVIQSPRHLIKEKRETATLKCYPIPRHDTVYWYQQGPGQDPQFLISFYEKMQSDKGSIPDRFSAQQFSDYHSELNMSSLELGDSALYFCASSGDREVETQYFGPGTRLLVL.

The chain has TRBV25-1 and TRBJ1-5; perhaps TRBD1 as D (6 bases). The CDR3 contains 15 residues. The germline gives CDR1 MGHDK, CDR2 SYGVNS. V gave up 6 bases and J gave up 2 bases, with 14 bases separating them. The CDR3 DNA reads TGTGCCAGCAGCCTAGGGGGGGCTGGCAATCAGCCCCAGCATTTT. Amino acid sequence: CASSLGGAGNQPQHF.

The chain links TRBV4-3 to TRBJ1-1; D is undetermined. The CDR3 has 14 residues. The ends were cut back, 0 bases at V and 1 base at J, with 6 bases in the middle. Germline values: CDR1 LGHNA, CDR2 YSLEER. CDR3 region: CASSQERQNTEAFF. Here the CDR3 DNA reads TGCGCCAGCAGCCAAGAACGACAGAACACTGAAGCTTTCTTT.

The chain recombines TRBV4-1 with TRBJ2-5; D unclear. The CDR3 has 13 residues. Germline V gene sequence: CDR1 MGHRA, CDR2 YSYEKL. Trimming cost V 2 bases and J 1 base, with 5 bases left between them. This CDR3 is CASSQTLQETQYF. The CDR3 DNA is TGCGCCAGCAGCCAAACTCTCCAAGAGACCCAGTACTTC.

The chain links TRBV6-6 to TRBJ1-5, with D unresolved. The germline V gene has CDR1 MNHNY and CDR2 SVGAGI (reference sequence). There are 16 residues in the CDR3. Trimming took 7 bases from V and 1 from J, leaving 17 bases between them. The CDR3 is CASTAQSPRSNQPQHF. The CDR3 nucleotides read TGTGCCAGCACCGCACAGAGTCCCCGCAGCAATCAGCCCCAGCATTTT.

As for this clone: The junction shows a germline mismatch at one end, possibly a read error. The chain is built from TRBV7-9 and TRBJ2-7, with 7 bases lining up with TRBD1. CDR1 and CDR2 (germline): SEHNR, FQNEAQ (reference sequence). This CDR3 comprises 15 residues. The DNA of the CDR3 is TGTTCCAGCAGCTTGTCCCGGGACAGTTCCTACGAGCAGTACTTC. Translation gives CSSSLSRDSSYEQYF. Combining the CDR3 with reference TRBV7-9 and TRBJ2-7 gives the whole variable domain DTGVSQNPRHKITKRGQNVTFRCDPISEHNRLYWYRQTLGQGPEFLTYFQNEAQLEKSRLLSDRFSAERPKGSFSTLEIQRTEQGDSAMYLCSSSLSRDSSYEQYFGPGTRLTVT.

V usage is TRBV28 and J usage is TRBJ1-1; TRBD1 aligns across 8 bases. After removal of 4 bases from V and 5 bases from J, the junction contained 6 bases not matched to a gene. The CDR3 has 14 residues. From germline, CDR1 is MDHEN and CDR2 SYDVKM. CDR3 residues: CASSSPGGGTEAFF. CDR3 DNA: TGTGCCAGCAGTTCTCCAGGGGGCGGAACTGAAGCTTTCTTT.

This clone was seen a few times. J is TRBJ2-2 and V is TRBV5-1; 11 positions agree with TRBD1. The CDR3 contains 17 residues. V lost 3 bases and J lost 5; bases outside the gene matches: 9. Germline-derived CDR1 and CDR2 are SGHRS and YFSETQ. The chain's CDR3 is CASSSDRGREGTGELFF. As DNA, the CDR3 is TGCGCCAGCAGCTCGGACAGGGGGCGAGAAGGTACCGGGGAGCTGTTTTTT.

This clone was counted between two and nine times. This chain connects TRBV30 to TRBJ2-5; D not certain. The CDR3 has 14 residues. V gave up 0 bases and J gave up 5 bases, with 13 bases separating them. CDR1 is GTSNPN and CDR2 is SVGIG in the germline V gene (reference sequence). The DNA for the CDR3 is TGTGCCTGGAGTGTTGGGCTAAGTCGGGAGACCCAGTACTTC. It codes for CAWSVGLSRETQYF.

This clone has just a few counts. The rearrangement joins TRBV7-8 to TRBJ2-3; 8 nucleotides align to TRBD2. Germline V CDR1 and CDR2: SGHVS, FQNEAQ. The CDR3 length is 19 residues. Trimming cost V 8 bases and J 2 bases; bases outside gene matches: 21. For the CDR3, the DNA is TGTGCCAGCCAGCGGGGGAGAATGGCCGGGGGTCGATCCACAGATACGCAGTATTTT. Translated, it gives CASQRGRMAGGRSTDTQYF.